What follows are 30 T cell receptor beta chains derived from one specimen sequenced in a study of blood T cell repertoires in COVID-19. This table comes from immunoSEQ multiplex PCR, and its TCRdb copy is limited to in-frame clones, with some not included. The data show 100,000 to 150,000 clones, about four fifths seen once. Sample: peripheral blood. The receptors derive from a man aged 55-75 years with acute or convalescent COVID-19.

The rearrangement links TRBV29-1 to TRBJ1-1; 7 bases line up with TRBD1. The CDR3 covers 14 residues. The germline V gene encodes CDR1 SQVTM and CDR2 ANQGSEA. V shed 2 bases, J shed 0 bases, and the junction held 3 bases outside the gene matches. CDR3 in amino acids: CSVETGQMNTEAFF. CDR3 DNA: TGCAGCGTTGAAACGGGACAGATGAACACTGAAGCTTTCTTT.

The J gene is TRBJ1-2, the V gene TRBV28; 7 bases fit TRBD1. Germline CDR1 MDHEN, CDR2 SYDVKM. The CDR3 runs 17 residues. V was clipped by 2 bases and J by 6 bases; unmatched bases: 15. The CDR3 is CASSLTGELGLADGYTF. The DNA for the CDR3 is TGTGCCAGCAGTTTAACAGGGGAATTGGGCCTAGCCGATGGCTACACCTTC.

The chain carries TRBV3-1 (or the pseudogene TRBV3-2) and TRBJ1-2, with a possible D match to TRBD1 (6 bases). The germline CDR1 and CDR2 sequences are LGHDT and YNNKEL (reference sequence). Trimming cost V 0 bases and J 3 bases, with 11 bases left between them. This CDR3 has 15 residues. For the CDR3, the DNA is TGTGCCAGCAGCCAAGATCCACAGGGTTACTATGGCTACACCTTC. Translating gives CASSQDPQGYYGYTF.

The J gene is TRBJ2-7, the V gene TRBV20-1; D is uncertain. CDR1 is DFQATT and CDR2 is SNEGSKA in the germline V gene (reference sequence). V lost 6 bases and J lost 5, with 8 bases in between. CDR3 length equals 10 residues. The CDR3 is CSAKENEQYF. CDR3 DNA sequence: TGCAGTGCCAAAGAGAACGAGCAGTACTTC.

Written as DNA, the CDR3 is TGTGCCAGCAGCTTAGGATTAGCGGCAAAAGAGACCCAGTACTTC. This codes for CASSLGLAAKETQYF. The V gene is TRBV7-3, the J gene TRBJ2-5, with D possibly TRBD2 on 6 matching bases. Germline V lookup: CDR1 SGHTA, CDR2 FQGTGA. Trimming shortened V by 2 bases and J by 3 bases, and 13 bases separated the two germline ends. The CDR3 length is 15 residues. Looking up the rest from reference TRBV7-3 and TRBJ2-5 gives the full variable domain: GAGVSQTPSNKVTEKGKYVELRCDPISGHTALYWYRQSLGQGPEFLIYFQGTGAADDSGLPNDRFFAVRPEGSVSTLKIQRTERGDSAVYLCASSLGLAAKETQYFGPGTRLLVL.

This clone was counted once. J is TRBJ2-7 and V is TRBV30; 8 bases match TRBD1. Germline CDR1 and CDR2: GTSNPN and SVGIG (reference sequence). The CDR3 runs 11 residues. The CDR3 nucleotides read TGTGCAACGGACAGGGCATACGAGCAGTACTTC. Protein sequence: CATDRAYEQYF.

The chain couples TRBV27 to TRBJ2-3; 8 bases line up with TRBD2. From germline, CDR1 is MNHEY and CDR2 SMNVEV (reference sequence). The CDR3 spans 15 residues. The junction had 6 bases not matched to a gene; V was cut back by 4 bases and J by 3 bases. The DNA for the CDR3 is TGTGCCAGCAGTTGGACTAGCAGGCGAACAGATACGCAGTATTTT. Protein: CASSWTSRRTDTQYF.

The chain joins TRBV11-3 to TRBJ1-1, with D hard to call. Trimming shortened V by 5 bases and J by 0 bases, and 7 bases separated the two germline ends. CDR1 is SGHNT and CDR2 is YENEEA in the germline V gene. This CDR3 is built from 13 residues. The CDR3: CASSKQLNTEAFF. The CDR3 region has the DNA TGTGCCAGCAGCAAACAGCTGAACACTGAAGCTTTCTTT.

The V and J genes are TRBV27 and TRBJ1-5, with a weak D call TRBD1 (6 bases). Germline loops: CDR1 MNHEY, CDR2 SMNVEV (reference sequence). The CDR3 is 14 residues long. The ends were cut back, 4 bases at V and 6 bases at J, with 13 bases in the middle. The CDR3: CASSSQGNGQPQHF. The CDR3 coding sequence is TGTGCCAGCAGTTCACAGGGAAATGGTCAGCCCCAGCATTTT.

This clone was counted a few times. This sequence joins TRBV3-1 (or the pseudogene TRBV3-2) and TRBJ1-1; 7 bases line up with TRBD1. Germline CDR1 reads LGHDT; CDR2 reads YNNKEL (reference sequence). The CDR3 runs to 14 residues. The V and J ends lost 4 bases and 7 bases, in that order; junction bases with no gene match: 9. In nucleotides, the CDR3 is TGTGCCAGCAGCCGCGGATGGGACAGTAGTGAAGCTTTCTTT. Translating it yields CASSRGWDSSEAFF.

V gene TRBV6-5 combines with J gene TRBJ1-1; D may be TRBD1 (5 bases). The germline gives CDR1 MNHEY, CDR2 SVGAGI. The V end was cut by 2 bases, the J end by 10 bases, with 11 bases between. CDR3 length: 12 residues. The CDR3 DNA is TGTGCCAGCAGTTACCCGGACGGGGGAGCTTTCTTT. Its protein product is CASSYPDGGAFF.

The chain has TRBV24-1 and TRBJ2-7, with 13 positions matching TRBD2. J was trimmed by 3 bases and V by 9 bases; bases with no gene match: 19. The CDR3 is 19 amino acids. The germline CDR1 and CDR2 sequences are KGHDR and SFDVKD. In nucleotides, the CDR3 is TGTGCCACCGGGGCCCCCTCCGGGACTAGCGGGACCGGAGACTACGAGCAGTACTTC. Residues: CATGAPSGTSGTGDYEQYF.

The chain joins TRBV11-2 to TRBJ1-2, with TRBD1 identical over 8 bases. J gave up 7 bases and V 5 bases, and 6 bases lay outside the gene matches. Germline-derived CDR1 and CDR2 are SGHAT and FQNNGV. This CDR3 comprises 13 residues. The CDR3 reads CASSTRDRRGYTF. The CDR3 region has the DNA TGTGCCAGCAGCACCCGGGACAGGCGTGGCTACACCTTC.

The chain recombines TRBV5-1 with TRBJ1-2; 7 nucleotides line up with TRBD1. CDR1 SGHRS and CDR2 YFSETQ come from the germline V gene. The CDR3 has 13 amino acids. The junction had 10 bases not matched to a gene; V was cut back by 4 bases and J by 10 bases. DNA of the CDR3: TGCGCCAGCAGCAGTCCGGGACAGAACTCCTACACCTTC. As protein: CASSSPGQNSYTF.

The J gene is TRBJ1-6, the V gene TRBV2; D call uncertain. V lost 3 bases and J 9 bases, leaving 9 bases between the germline ends. CDR3 length: 13 amino acids. Germline CDR1 SNHLY, CDR2 FYNNEI. CDR3 region: CASSEESFSPLHF. CDR3 nucleotides: TGTGCCAGCAGTGAGGAGTCTTTTTCACCCCTCCACTTT. The full variable domain, its missing parts supplied by reference TRBV2 and TRBJ1-6, is EPEVTQTPSHQVTQMGQEVILRCVPISNHLYFYWYRQILGQKVEFLVSFYNNEISEKSEIFDDQFSVERPDGSNFTLKIRSTKLEDSAMYFCASSEESFSPLHFGNGTRLTVT.

The V and J genes are TRBV6-5 and TRBJ2-7; D possibly corresponds to TRBD2 (5 bases). V was trimmed by 7 bases and J by 8 bases, leaving 12 bases between them. From germline, CDR1 is MNHEY and CDR2 SVGAGI. The CDR3 contains 11 residues. CDR3 DNA sequence: TGTGCCAGCAACTCACGGGAACAGCAGTACTTC. Protein product: CASNSREQQYF.

The chain combines TRBV19 with TRBJ2-7; a possible D gene is TRBD1 (5 bases). CDR1 and CDR2 (germline): LNHDA, SQIVND (reference sequence). CDR3 size: 12 residues. V shed 8 bases and J shed 2 bases, with 10 bases lying between them. CDR3 sequence: CASQDRTYEQYF. CDR3 coding DNA: TGTGCCAGTCAAGACAGAACCTACGAGCAGTACTTC.

The CDR3 DNA reads as TGTGCCAGCAGCTTAACGGGAGGGGCATACGAGCAGTACTTC. Translated: CASSLTGGAYEQYF. The chain uses TRBV7-3 and TRBJ2-7; 7 bases fit TRBD2. Germline CDR1 SGHTA, CDR2 FQGTGA. This CDR3 has 14 residues. V lost 0 bases and J lost 4; bases outside the gene matches: 3.

A note on this clone: Other nucleotide sequences from this sample produce the same CDR3. V usage is TRBV6-5 and J usage is TRBJ1-1; possible D gene TRBD1, 5 bases. There are 15 residues in the CDR3. V was shortened by 0 bases and J by 2 bases, with 10 bases between the two germline ends. In germline, CDR1 is MNHEY, CDR2 SVGAGI. CDR3 amino acids: CASSYSARGNTEAFF. CDR3 nucleotides: TGTGCCAGCAGTTACTCGGCTAGGGGCAACACTGAAGCTTTCTTT.

CDR3 in amino acids: CASTRASGRYNEQFF. The CDR3 DNA sequence: TGTGCCAGCACGAGGGCTAGCGGGAGATACAATGAGCAGTTCTTC. This chain links TRBV2 with TRBJ2-1; 10 bases match TRBD2. The germline V gene has CDR1 SNHLY and CDR2 FYNNEI. The CDR3 has 15 residues. J gave up 4 bases and V 7 bases, and 7 bases lay outside the gene matches.

V is TRBV6-4 and J is TRBJ1-3; D gene ambiguous. Germline V gives CDR1 MRHNA, CDR2 SNTAGT. The CDR3 loop spans 17 amino acids. V lost 0 bases and J 0 bases, leaving 12 bases between the germline ends. CDR3 residues: CASSDSGRESSGNTIYF. The CDR3 DNA reads TGTGCCAGCAGTGACTCGGGTAGGGAGAGCTCTGGAAACACCATATATTTT.

The chain combines TRBV9 with TRBJ1-1; 9 bases are a match to TRBD1. This CDR3 comprises 15 residues. The ends lost 4 bases at V and 2 bases at J; junction bases unmatched: 6. CDR1 and CDR2 (germline): SGDLS, YYNGEE. The CDR3 nucleotides are TGTGCCAGCAGCCCTCGGACAGGGGCTAACACTGAAGCTTTCTTT. It encodes CASSPRTGANTEAFF.

The V gene is TRBV5-1, the J gene TRBJ2-1; 14 nucleotides agree with TRBD2. The V gene's germline CDR1 is SGHRS and CDR2 YFSETQ. Losses at the gene ends were 3 bases for V and 7 bases for J; bases not matched to a gene: 6. The CDR3 length is 16 residues. The CDR3 bases are TGCGCCAGCAGCTCGGGACTAGCGGGAGATTCGAATGAGCAGTTCTTC. Residues: CASSSGLAGDSNEQFF.

The genes are TRBV30 and TRBJ1-2; 7 bases match TRBD1. CDR3 length equals 13 residues. V dropped 4 bases and J dropped 8; count of bases not matched to a gene: 10. Per the germline V gene, CDR1 is GTSNPN and CDR2 is SVGIG (reference sequence). The CDR3 sequence: CAWTAQGGRGYTF. The DNA for the CDR3 is TGTGCCTGGACCGCTCAGGGGGGCCGGGGCTACACCTTC.

The rearrangement links TRBV11-2 to TRBJ1-6; D is undetermined. CDR3 length equals 14 residues. V was pared by 5 bases and J by 10 bases, with 15 bases between. CDR1 and CDR2 from the germline V gene are SGHAT and FQNNGV. CDR3 sequence: CASSPLQIGSPLHF. For the CDR3, the DNA is TGTGCCAGCAGCCCCCTACAGATAGGATCACCCCTCCACTTT.

V usage is TRBV24-1 and J usage is TRBJ2-5; possible D gene TRBD2, 6 bases. V was cut by 5 bases and J by 4 bases, with 13 bases left in between. The CDR3 has 14 residues. Germline V gene sequence: CDR1 KGHDR, CDR2 SFDVKD. The DNA for the CDR3 is TGTGCCACCAGTGCTGGAGGGGCGACAGAGACCCAGTACTTC. Translated: CATSAGGATETQYF.

The chain combines TRBV27 with TRBJ1-2; D is perhaps TRBD1 (5 bases). This CDR3 has 15 residues. V lost 6 bases and J 4 bases, leaving 18 bases between the germline ends. Germline V gives CDR1 MNHEY, CDR2 SMNVEV (reference sequence). CDR3 coding DNA: TGTGCCAGCAGACCGTGGGGCAGGGAGGGCTATGGCTACACCTTC. The encoded protein is CASRPWGREGYGYTF.

V gene TRBV6-5 combines with J gene TRBJ1-2; D ambiguous. This CDR3 spans 16 amino acids. CDR1 and CDR2 from the germline V gene are MNHEY and SVGAGI. Trimming stripped 4 bases from V and 5 bases from J, with 20 bases between. DNA for the CDR3: TGTGCCAGCAGTTCCCCCCCCGGACGGGGTTCTTATGGCTACACCTTC. This encodes CASSSPPGRGSYGYTF.

The chain joins TRBV9 to TRBJ2-7, with 8 bases fitting TRBD1. CDR1 and CDR2 from the germline V gene are SGDLS and YYNGEE. The CDR3 totals 15 residues. V gave up 4 bases and J gave up 2 bases; unmatched junction bases: 8. As DNA, the CDR3 is TGTGCCAGCAGCCCCCAAGGACAGGGAACCTACGAGCAGTACTTC. Translation: CASSPQGQGTYEQYF.

The sample holds a few counts of this clone. The CDR3 region is CASSALPGQKPSGNTIYF. The CDR3 DNA sequence: TGTGCCAGCAGCGCGCTTCCGGGACAGAAACCCTCTGGAAACACCATATATTTT. The rearrangement joins TRBV9 to TRBJ1-3; 7 positions match TRBD1. V shed 3 bases, J shed 0 bases, and the junction held 12 bases outside the gene matches. CDR3 length: 18 residues. Germline-derived CDR1 and CDR2 are SGDLS and YYNGEE.